The rows below give T cell receptor beta chains drawn from one sample of a study of technical replicates of blood from several donors. Profiled with immunoSEQ multiplex PCR; TCRdb holds only in-frame clones, not every one. Among tens of thousands of clones listed, about 94% were seen once. What was sequenced was T cells isolated from PBMCs. The receptor set was obtained from a human donor in good health. Each CDR3 is given without its conserved first and last residue. Each record gives: V gene, CDR3 protein.

TRBV6-5 | ASRTHYGPPEAF
TRBV4-1 | ASSQSGSSYNEQF
TRBV27 | ASSLVRPTDTQY
TRBV1 | TSSQERQGPLAF
TRBV28 | ASSSGTGWVEKLF
TRBV7-3 | ASSSPATGFYEQY
TRBV11-2 | ASSSRRETVTDTQY
TRBV27 | ASSLIWDSDYEQY
TRBV28 | ASSPFDSRNTEAF
TRBV2 | ASSATAHGYT
TRBV19 | ASSIEAGNRNQPQH
TRBV5-1 | ASSLGGGSYNEQF
TRBV5-1 | ASSLAGTGAKGYT
TRBV2 | ASSERTGYNYGYT